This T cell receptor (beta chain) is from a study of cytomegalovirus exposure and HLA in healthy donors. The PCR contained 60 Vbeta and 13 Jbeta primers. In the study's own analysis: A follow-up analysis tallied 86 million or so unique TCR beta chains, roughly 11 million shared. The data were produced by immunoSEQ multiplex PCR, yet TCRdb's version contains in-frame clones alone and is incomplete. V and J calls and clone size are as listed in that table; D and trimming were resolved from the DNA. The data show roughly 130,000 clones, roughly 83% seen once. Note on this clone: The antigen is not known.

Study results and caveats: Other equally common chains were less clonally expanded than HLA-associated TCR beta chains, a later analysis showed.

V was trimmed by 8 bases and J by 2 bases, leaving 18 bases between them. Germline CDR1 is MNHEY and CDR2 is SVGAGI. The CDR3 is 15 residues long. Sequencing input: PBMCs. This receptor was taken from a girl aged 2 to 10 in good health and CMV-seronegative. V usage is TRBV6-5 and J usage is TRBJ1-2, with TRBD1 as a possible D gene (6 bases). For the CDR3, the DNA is TGTGCCAGCGCCGGGACAAAAGAGGTCAACTATGGCTACACCTTC. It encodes CASAGTKEVNYGYTF.